These T cell receptor beta chains were read from a single sample in a study of T cell responses to AZD1222 COVID-19 vaccine. The assay was immunoSEQ multiplex PCR, and TCRdb's table has in-frame clones only and misses some. The sample has under 100,000 clones, 88% seen once. Specimen: peripheral blood, collected on day 0 of AZD1222 vaccination. The receptors were sampled from an adult in good health. Both conserved end residues are part of each CDR3. D genes are given only for firm matches.

CDR3nt: TGCGCCAGCAGCTTGACGATTGGGGGGAGAGGTGGCTACACCTTC; CDR3aa: CASSLTIGGRGGYTF; v_gene: TRBV5-1; j_gene: TRBJ1-2; d_gene: NA
CDR3nt: TGTGCCAGCAGTTTCGGACAGACGGTTACTGAAAAACTGTTTTTT; CDR3aa: CASSFGQTVTEKLFF; v_gene: TRBV6-5; j_gene: TRBJ1-4; d_gene: NA
CDR3nt: TGTGCCAGCAGCCGGGGACAATTTAGCTCTGGGGCCAACGTCCTGACTTTC; CDR3aa: CASSRGQFSSGANVLTF; v_gene: TRBV7-8; j_gene: TRBJ2-6; d_gene: NA
CDR3nt: TGTGCCAGCAGCAAAGGACTGGGCTTAAAGCAGTACTTC; CDR3aa: CASSKGLGLKQYF; v_gene: TRBV21-1; j_gene: TRBJ2-7; d_gene: NA
CDR3nt: TGTGCCAGCAGCTTAGGGGTCAGGGAGTACGCGGGGGAGACCCAGTACTTC; CDR3aa: CASSLGVREYAGETQYF; v_gene: TRBV7-9; j_gene: TRBJ2-5; d_gene: NA
CDR3nt: TGTGCCAGCAGCATGCGTCAAGCAGAGACCCAGTACTTC; CDR3aa: CASSMRQAETQYF; v_gene: TRBV7-9; j_gene: TRBJ2-5; d_gene: NA
CDR3nt: TGTGCCAGCAGCGTAGTCTTTTGTGGCCGAATGCAGCGAGCTTTCTTT; CDR3aa: CASSVVFCGRMQRAFF; v_gene: TRBV9; j_gene: TRBJ1-1; d_gene: NA
CDR3nt: TGTGCCAGTTTCGGGACGAACTATGGCTACACCTTC; CDR3aa: CASFGTNYGYTF; v_gene: TRBV19; j_gene: TRBJ1-2; d_gene: NA
CDR3nt: TGTGCCAGCGACAGGGGGCGTTACAATGAGCAGTTCTTC; CDR3aa: CASDRGRYNEQFF; v_gene: TRBV2; j_gene: TRBJ2-1; d_gene: TRBD1
CDR3nt: TGTGCCAGCACCCTCGGGAGGCTTAAGTTCTTC; CDR3aa: CASTLGRLKFF; v_gene: TRBV12-3/TRBV12-4; j_gene: TRBJ2-1; d_gene: TRBD2
CDR3nt: TGTGCCAGCAGTTACCCTCGAGGGGTAGGATATGGCTACACCTTC; CDR3aa: CASSYPRGVGYGYTF; v_gene: TRBV6-5; j_gene: TRBJ1-2; d_gene: NA
CDR3nt: TGTGCCAGCTCACCAAGACTAGTGGGGGGTGGCTCCTACAATGAGCAGTTCTTC; CDR3aa: CASSPRLVGGGSYNEQFF; v_gene: TRBV18; j_gene: TRBJ2-1; d_gene: NA